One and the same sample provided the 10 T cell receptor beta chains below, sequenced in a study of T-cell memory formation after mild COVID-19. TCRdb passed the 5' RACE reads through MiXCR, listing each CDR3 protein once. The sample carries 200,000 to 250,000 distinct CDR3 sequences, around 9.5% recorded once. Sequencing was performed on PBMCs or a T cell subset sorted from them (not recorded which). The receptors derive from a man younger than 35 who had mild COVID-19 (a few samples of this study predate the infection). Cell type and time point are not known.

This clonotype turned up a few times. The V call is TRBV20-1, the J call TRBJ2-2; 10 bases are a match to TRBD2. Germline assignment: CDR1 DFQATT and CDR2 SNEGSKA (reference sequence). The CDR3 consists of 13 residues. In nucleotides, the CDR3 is TGCAGCTTAACTAGCGGGGCTCCCGGGGAGCTGTTTTTT. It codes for CSLTSGAPGELFF.

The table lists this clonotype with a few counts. This CDR3 reads CASTIGTPGVLTF. The CDR3 DNA follows: TGTGCCAGCACAATCGGGACCCCCGGCGTCCTGACTTTC. The chain uses TRBV28 and TRBJ2-6, with D perhaps being TRBD1 or TRBD2 (5 bases each). The CDR3 is 13 residues long. The ends were cut back, 7 bases at V and 12 bases at J, with 16 bases in the middle. Germline loops: CDR1 MDHEN, CDR2 SYDVKM.

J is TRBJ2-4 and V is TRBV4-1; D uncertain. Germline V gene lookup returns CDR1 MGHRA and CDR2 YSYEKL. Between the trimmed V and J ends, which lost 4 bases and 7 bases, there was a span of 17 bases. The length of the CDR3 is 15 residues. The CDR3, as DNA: TGCGCCAGCAGCCCCCAATCGGCTAAGGTTAACATTCAGTACTTC. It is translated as CASSPQSAKVNIQYF.

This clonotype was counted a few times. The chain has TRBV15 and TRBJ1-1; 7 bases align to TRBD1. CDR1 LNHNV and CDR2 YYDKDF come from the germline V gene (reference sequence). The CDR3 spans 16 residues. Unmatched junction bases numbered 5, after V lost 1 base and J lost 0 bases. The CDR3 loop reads CATSRGRQGVNTEAFF. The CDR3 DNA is TGTGCCACCAGCAGAGGAAGACAGGGAGTGAACACTGAAGCTTTCTTT.

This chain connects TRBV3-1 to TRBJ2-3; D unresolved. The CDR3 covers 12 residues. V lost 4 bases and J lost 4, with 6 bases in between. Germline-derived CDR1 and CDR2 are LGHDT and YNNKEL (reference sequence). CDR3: CASSPGPDTQYF. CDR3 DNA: TGTGCCAGCAGCCCCGGTCCAGATACGCAGTATTTT.

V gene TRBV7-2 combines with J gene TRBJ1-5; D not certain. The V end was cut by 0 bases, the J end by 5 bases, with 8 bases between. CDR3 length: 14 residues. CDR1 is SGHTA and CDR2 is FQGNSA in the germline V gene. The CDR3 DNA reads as TGTGCCAGCAGCTTAGCAGGGTTGTATCAGCCCCAGCATTTT. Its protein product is CASSLAGLYQPQHF.

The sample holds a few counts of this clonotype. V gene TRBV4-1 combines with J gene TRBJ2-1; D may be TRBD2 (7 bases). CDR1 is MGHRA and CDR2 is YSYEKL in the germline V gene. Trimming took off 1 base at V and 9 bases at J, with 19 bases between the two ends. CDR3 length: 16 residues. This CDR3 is CASSQGGLRGRGEQFF. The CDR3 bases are TGCGCCAGCAGCCAAGGGGGACTACGGGGGCGGGGTGAGCAGTTCTTC.

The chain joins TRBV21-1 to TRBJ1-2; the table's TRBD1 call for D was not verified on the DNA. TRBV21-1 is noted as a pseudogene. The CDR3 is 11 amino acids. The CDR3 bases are TGTGCCAGCACCGGGACAGATGGCTACACCTTC. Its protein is CASTGTDGYTF.

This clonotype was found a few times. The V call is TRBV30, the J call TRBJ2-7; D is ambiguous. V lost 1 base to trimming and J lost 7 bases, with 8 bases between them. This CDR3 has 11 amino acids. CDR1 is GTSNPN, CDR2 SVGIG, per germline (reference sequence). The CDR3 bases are TGTGCCTGGAGTGCTAGGGTTGAGCAGTACTTC. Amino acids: CAWSARVEQYF.

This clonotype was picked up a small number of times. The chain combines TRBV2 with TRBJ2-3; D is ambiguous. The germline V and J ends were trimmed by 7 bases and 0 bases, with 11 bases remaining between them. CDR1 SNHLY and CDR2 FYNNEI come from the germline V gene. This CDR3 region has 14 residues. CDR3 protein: CASIQTLSTDTQYF. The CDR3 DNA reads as TGTGCCAGCATCCAGACACTTAGCACAGATACGCAGTATTTT. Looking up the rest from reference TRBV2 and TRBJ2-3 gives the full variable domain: EPEVTQTPSHQVTQMGQEVILRCVPISNHLYFYWYRQILGQKVEFLVSFYNNEISEKSEIFDDQFSVERPDGSNFTLKIRSTKLEDSAMYFCASIQTLSTDTQYFGPGTRLTVL.